A single sample gave rise to the 12 T cell receptor beta chains below, sequenced in a study of T cells in Graves' hyperthyroidism and ophthalmopathy. RNA transcripts were the template for amplifying TCR beta CDR3 regions. First-round RT-PCR of the TCR CDR3 relied on the HTBI primer set. TCRdb called the multiplex PCR reads again in MiXCR, with one record for every CDR3 protein. Found here are roughly 250,000 distinct CDR3 sequences, about 16% of them singletons; the top ten hold approximately 30%. The sample consisted of blood. The receptors shown here come from a woman under 30 with Graves' ophthalmopathy.

In this sample, this clonotype turned up many times. J is TRBJ1-1 and V is TRBV10-3; D unclear. The CDR3 has 15 amino acids. V lost 0 bases and J 2 bases, leaving 10 bases between the germline ends. Germline V gene data show CDR1 as ENHRY and CDR2 as SYGVKD. The CDR3 region has the DNA TGTGCCATCAGTGAGTCGGGAATACTAAACACTGAAGCTTTCTTT. Translated: CAISESGILNTEAFF.

In this sample, this clonotype turned up many times. This sequence joins TRBV2 and TRBJ1-1, with a possible D match to TRBD1 (6 bases). From germline, CDR1 is SNHLY and CDR2 FYNNEI. CDR3 size: 12 residues. V lost 9 bases to trimming and J lost 1 base, with 9 bases between them. The CDR3 nucleotides read TGTGCCAGACGGACAGAGAACACTGAAGCTTTCTTT. This translates into CARRTENTEAFF.

This clonotype was detected many times. The V and J genes are TRBV20-1 and TRBJ2-1; perhaps D is TRBD1 or TRBD2 (5 bases each). The CDR3 length is 14 residues. Germline lookup yields CDR1 DFQATT and CDR2 SNEGSKA (reference sequence). The germline V and J ends were trimmed by 5 bases and 3 bases, with 14 bases remaining between them. CDR3 region: CSAGDDSGYNEQFF. CDR3 nucleotide sequence: TGCAGTGCTGGGGACGACTCGGGCTACAATGAGCAGTTCTTC.

The chain combines TRBV13 with TRBJ2-3; no reliable D call. This CDR3 contains 15 residues. The germline V gene encodes CDR1 PRHDT and CDR2 FYEKMQ (reference sequence). The germline V and J ends were trimmed by 0 bases and 3 bases, with 10 bases remaining between them. The CDR3 DNA follows: TGTGCCAGCAGCTTAGGTCAGCTCGTGACAGATACGCAGTATTTT. The encoded protein is CASSLGQLVTDTQYF. Complete variable domain (other parts from reference TRBV13 and TRBJ2-3): AAGVIQSPRHLIKEKRETATLKCYPIPRHDTVYWYQQGPGQDPQFLISFYEKMQSDKGSIPDRFSAQQFSDYHSELNMSSLELGDSALYFCASSLGQLVTDTQYFGPGTRLTVL.

There are many counts of this clonotype. This chain connects TRBV20-1 to TRBJ2-2; possibly TRBD2 for D (7 bases). Trimming cost V 6 bases and J 1 base, with 12 bases left between them. CDR1 and CDR2 from the germline V gene are DFQATT and SNEGSKA (reference sequence). This CDR3 spans 14 amino acids. CDR3 bases: TGCAGTGCCCGAGGGGGGGGGAACACCGGGGAGCTGTTTTTT. It encodes CSARGGGNTGELFF.

This clonotype was counted at least ten times. The chain carries TRBV5-1 and TRBJ1-1; a weak D match, TRBD1 (5 bases). V was clipped by 1 base and J by 1 base, with 17 bases between them. Looked up from germline, CDR1 is SGHRS and CDR2 is YFSETQ. This CDR3 comprises 17 residues. In DNA, the CDR3 is TGCGCCAGCAGCTTGTTTGAGGCAGGGCGATGGAACACTGAAGCTTTCTTT. It encodes CASSLFEAGRWNTEAFF.

This clonotype was counted ten times or more. This chain connects TRBV14 to TRBJ1-1; possible D gene TRBD1, 5 bases. The CDR3 contains 14 residues. The germline gives CDR1 SGHDN, CDR2 FVKESK. With 6 bases removed from V and 4 bases from J, the gap between germline ends came to 15 bases. The CDR3 DNA is TGTGCCAGCAGTCAACTAAGGGGTGTCACTGAAGCTTTCTTT. This gives the protein CASSQLRGVTEAFF.

This clonotype was seen many times. The V and J genes are TRBV2 and TRBJ1-1; 9 positions agree with TRBD1. Germline V gives CDR1 SNHLY, CDR2 FYNNEI. V was pared by 7 bases and J by 1 base, with 7 bases of the junction left unmatched. The CDR3 has 15 residues. CDR3 in DNA: TGTGCCAGCACCCGGACAGGGGTGGGGAACACTGAAGCTTTCTTT. Protein sequence: CASTRTGVGNTEAFF.

This clonotype was seen ten or more times. This chain uses TRBV12-3 or TRBV12-4 with TRBJ2-3, with 14 positions matching TRBD2. The CDR3 has 16 amino acids. The ends lost 7 bases at V and 2 bases at J; junction bases unmatched: 5. As DNA, the CDR3 is TGTGCCAGCACCGGGACTAGCGGGAGTATCACAGATACGCAGTATTTT. Translation: CASTGTSGSITDTQYF.

At least ten counts were recorded for this clonotype. The genes are TRBV20-1 and TRBJ1-1, with D hard to call. The V gene lost 2 bases and the J gene lost 3 bases, with 10 bases spanning the gap. Germline V gene data show CDR1 as DFQATT and CDR2 as SNEGSKA (reference sequence). The CDR3 contains 13 residues. The CDR3 reads CSARSGLDTEAFF. CDR3 nucleotides: TGCAGTGCTAGATCGGGCCTGGACACTGAAGCTTTCTTT.

This clonotype was seen many times. In DNA, the CDR3 is TGTGCCACGAACACCGAACAGGGACCGATCTATGGCTACACCTTC. Translating gives CATNTEQGPIYGYTF. The gene calls are TRBV10-3 and TRBJ1-2; D perhaps matches TRBD1 (6 bases). Germline assignment: CDR1 ENHRY and CDR2 SYGVKD. Trimming removed 10 bases at V and 4 bases at J, with 22 bases between. There are 15 residues in the CDR3.

This clonotype was detected a few times. V usage is TRBV7-9 and J usage is TRBJ1-3; perhaps TRBD1 as D (5 bases). V dropped 0 bases and J dropped 0 bases, with 18 bases sitting between them. Germline V CDR1 and CDR2: SEHNR, FQNEAQ (reference sequence). The CDR3 covers 19 residues. This CDR3 reads CASSLAFLTAHPSGNTIYF. In DNA form, the CDR3 reads TGTGCCAGCAGCTTAGCGTTTTTGACAGCTCATCCCTCTGGAAACACCATATATTTT.